The 7 T cell receptor beta chains given below trace back to one sample, sequenced in a study of shared clonotypes between healthy human individuals. Profiled with immunoSEQ multiplex PCR; TCRdb holds only in-frame clones, not every one. This table holds more than 2 million clones, approximately 94% found once. Naive CD8 cells, CD45RO-negative and positively selected for CCR7, excluded terminally differentiated effector memory CD45RA+ cells. The specimen was naive CD8+ T cells sorted from blood. Every receptor here comes from a man between 18 and 29 years old in good health.

This chain connects TRBV10-3 to TRBJ2-1, with 10 bases that match TRBD1. V lost 3 bases and J lost 6; bases outside the gene matches: 5. The CDR3 is 15 residues long. Per germline, CDR1 ENHRY and CDR2 SYGVKD. This chain's CDR3 is CAISEGQGVTNEQFF. CDR3 nucleotide sequence: TGTGCCATCAGTGAAGGACAGGGGGTAACCAATGAGCAGTTCTTC.

This clone was recorded once. The genes are TRBV6-6 and TRBJ2-1; D is unclear. CDR3 length: 11 residues. Germline V CDR1 and CDR2: MNHNY, SVGAGI (reference sequence). The ends were cut back, 1 base at V and 13 bases at J, with 8 bases in the middle. The CDR3 sequence is CASSYFDTQFF. CDR3 DNA sequence: TGTGCCAGCAGTTACTTTGACACACAGTTCTTC.

The chain has TRBV28 and TRBJ2-7; D not resolved. V gave up 3 bases and J gave up 1 base, with 13 bases separating them. The CDR3 extends over 15 amino acids. Germline lookup yields CDR1 MDHEN and CDR2 SYDVKM. DNA for the CDR3: TGTGCCAGCAGTTTCGGTAGGGCGAGGTCCTACGAGCAGTACTTC. Its protein is CASSFGRARSYEQYF.

The V gene is TRBV4-1, the J gene TRBJ2-7; TRBD1 matches at 10 bases. CDR1 and CDR2 (germline): MGHRA, YSYEKL. Trimming at V came to 4 bases and at J to 9 bases, leaving 6 bases not matched to a gene. The CDR3 spans 13 residues. The CDR3: CASSPDRGLGQYF. The CDR3 coding sequence is TGCGCCAGCAGCCCGGACAGGGGGTTAGGGCAGTACTTC.

The chain combines TRBV5-4 with TRBJ2-2, with TRBD2 identical over 8 bases. The CDR3 has 14 residues. The germline gives CDR1 SGHNT, CDR2 YYREEE (reference sequence). V lost 3 bases to trimming and J lost 9 bases; unmatched junction nucleotides: 7. As DNA, the CDR3 is TGTGCCAGCAGCTGGCGGGGGGACCTCCGGGAGCTGTTTTTT. Its protein is CASSWRGDLRELFF.

The rearrangement uses TRBV7-9 and TRBJ2-2; 7 nucleotides line up with TRBD2. The germline CDR1 and CDR2 sequences are SEHNR and FQNEAQ (reference sequence). V shed 4 bases, J shed 1 base, and the junction held 6 bases outside the gene matches. This CDR3 contains 16 residues. CDR3 sequence reads: CASSYLERENTGELFF. CDR3 bases: TGTGCCAGCAGCTACCTCGAGCGGGAGAACACCGGGGAGCTGTTTTTT.

This chain uses TRBV9 with TRBJ2-7; TRBD1 matches at 7 bases. CDR1 is SGDLS and CDR2 is YYNGEE in the germline V gene. V gave up 0 bases and J gave up 3 bases; unmatched junction bases: 6. The CDR3 runs 15 residues. The DNA for the CDR3 is TGTGCCAGCAGCGTAGAGGGGGCTTCCTTCTACGAGCAGTACTTC. It yields the protein CASSVEGASFYEQYF.